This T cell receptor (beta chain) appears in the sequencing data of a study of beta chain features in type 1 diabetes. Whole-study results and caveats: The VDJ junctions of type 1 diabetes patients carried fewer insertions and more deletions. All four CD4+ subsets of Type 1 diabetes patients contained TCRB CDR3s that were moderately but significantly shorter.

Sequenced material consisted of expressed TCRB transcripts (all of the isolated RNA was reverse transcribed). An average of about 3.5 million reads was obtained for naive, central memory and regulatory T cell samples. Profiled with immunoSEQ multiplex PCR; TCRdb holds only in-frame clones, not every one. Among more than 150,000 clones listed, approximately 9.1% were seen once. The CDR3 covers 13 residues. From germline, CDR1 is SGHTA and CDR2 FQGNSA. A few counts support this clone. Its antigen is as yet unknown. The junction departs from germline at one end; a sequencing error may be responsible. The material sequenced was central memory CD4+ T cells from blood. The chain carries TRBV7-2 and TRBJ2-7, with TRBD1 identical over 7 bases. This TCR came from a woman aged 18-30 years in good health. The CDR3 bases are TGTGCCAGCAGCCCCCATTTTCCGGGACAGAAGAACTTC. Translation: CASSPHFPGQKNF. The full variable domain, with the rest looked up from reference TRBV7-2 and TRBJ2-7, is GAGVSQSPSNKVTEKGKDVELRCDPISGHTALYWYRQSLGQGLEFLIYFQGNSAPDKSGLPSDRFSAERTGGSVSTLTIQRTQQEDSAVYLCASSPHFPGQKNFGPGTRLTVT.